This section outlines one TCR beta chain sequence together with its context. The sample originates from a study of blood T cells in healthy people across ages. The authors ran a second PCR of about 6 to 11 cycles using a sample-barcoded 5' primer and a J-beta primer mix. The template-switch adaptor, which had 12 random nucleotides, put a tag on each cDNA molecule. Researchers report that each sample yielded at least 3 million CDR3-containing paired-end reads. Via MiXCR, TCRdb re-called the 5' RACE reads, giving one row per CDR3 protein. The sample shows about 680,000 distinct CDR3 sequences, around half of them seen only once. Per the germline V gene, CDR1 is MDHEN and CDR2 is SYDVKM. The CDR3 loop spans 15 amino acids. J was trimmed by 5 bases and V by 5 bases; bases with no gene match: 7.

The chain is built from TRBV28 and TRBJ1-5, with 9 bases matching TRBD1. Sequenced material: blood. This receptor was taken from a woman aged 60 to 75 in good health. CDR3 nucleotides: TGTGCCAGCAGTGCCGACAGGGGGTACCATCAGCCCCAGCATTTT. It yields the protein CASSADRGYHQPQHF.